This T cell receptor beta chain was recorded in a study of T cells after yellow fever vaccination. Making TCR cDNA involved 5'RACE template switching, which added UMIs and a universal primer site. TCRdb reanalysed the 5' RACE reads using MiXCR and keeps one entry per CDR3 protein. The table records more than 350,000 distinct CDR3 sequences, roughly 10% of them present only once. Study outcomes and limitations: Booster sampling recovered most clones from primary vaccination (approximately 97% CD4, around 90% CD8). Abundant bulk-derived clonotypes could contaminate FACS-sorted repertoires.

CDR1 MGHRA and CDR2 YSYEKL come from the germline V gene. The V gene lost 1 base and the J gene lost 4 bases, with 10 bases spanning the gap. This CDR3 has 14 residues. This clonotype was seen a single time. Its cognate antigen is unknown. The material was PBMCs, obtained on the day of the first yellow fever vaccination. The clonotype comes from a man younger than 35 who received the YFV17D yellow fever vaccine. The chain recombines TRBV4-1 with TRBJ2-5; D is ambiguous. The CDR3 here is CASSQVPKRETQYF. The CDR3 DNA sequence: TGCGCCAGCAGCCAAGTTCCCAAGCGAGAGACCCAGTACTTC.